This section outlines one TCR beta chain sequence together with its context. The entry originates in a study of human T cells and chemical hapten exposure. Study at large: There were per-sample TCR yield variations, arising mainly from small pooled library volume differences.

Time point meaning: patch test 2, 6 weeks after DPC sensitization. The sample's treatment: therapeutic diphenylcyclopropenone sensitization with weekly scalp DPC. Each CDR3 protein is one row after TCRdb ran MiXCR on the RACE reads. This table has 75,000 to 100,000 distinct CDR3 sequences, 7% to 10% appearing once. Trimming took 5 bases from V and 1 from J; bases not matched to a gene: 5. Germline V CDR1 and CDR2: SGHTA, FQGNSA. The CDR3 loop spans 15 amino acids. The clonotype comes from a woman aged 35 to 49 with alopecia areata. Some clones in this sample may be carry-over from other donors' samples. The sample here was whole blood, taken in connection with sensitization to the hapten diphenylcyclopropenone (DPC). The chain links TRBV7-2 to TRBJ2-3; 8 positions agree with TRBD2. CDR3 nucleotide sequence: TGTGCCAGCAGCCCCCTAGCGGGTCGCACAGATACGCAGTATTTT. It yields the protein CASSPLAGRTDTQYF.